Listed below are T cell receptor beta chains from one sample, sequenced in a study of cytotoxic CD8 clonotypes in ibrutinib-treated CLL. Sequencing used immunoSEQ multiplex PCR; TCRdb keeps in-frame clones, though not all of them. The sample yields 300,000 to 350,000 clones, about 80% seen once. The source was PBMCs, collected before ibrutinib treatment. Receptor source: a human donor with chronic lymphocytic leukemia. CDR3s include the opening cysteine and the closing phenylalanine or tryptophan. Fields, in order: V gene, J gene, clone size, CDR3 protein. Part of the rows lack a size; the others show once, few, many or a class for expanded clones.

>TRBV15|TRBJ2-5|-
CATSSRRERQTQYF
>TRBV2|TRBJ1-2|-
CASSELGRTEQGYGYTF
>TRBV27|TRBJ2-1|-
CASSLFAGTSSYNEQFF
>TRBV4-3|TRBJ2-1|-
CASSHRQGGYEQFF
>TRBV6-5|TRBJ2-1|-
CASSADRDYYNEQFF
>TRBV29-1|TRBJ2-7|few
CSAGTSEAYEQYF
>TRBV7-2|TRBJ2-1|-
CASRHRDGLHKSGLEQFF
>TRBV29-1|TRBJ1-1|-
CSVEPGQGNTEAFF
>TRBV6-1|TRBJ1-1|-
CASPGQGNTEAFF
>TRBV7-2|TRBJ1-1|-
CASSPAGVNTEAFF
>TRBV2|TRBJ2-5|-
CASRPGPQQGGTQYF
>TRBV14|TRBJ1-4|-
CASSQVHSQAVEKLFF
>TRBV27|TRBJ2-2|few
CASRTNWDTGELFF
>TRBV30|TRBJ1-2|once
CAWSVWGGGYTF
>TRBV28|TRBJ2-5|-
CASNTFSGSGETQYF
>TRBV27|TRBJ2-1|-
CASSSTVAGSYNEQFF
>TRBV7-3|TRBJ2-1|-
CASRVSASSYNEQFF
>TRBV5-4|TRBJ2-1|-
CASSHRDRRYNEQFF
>TRBV25-1|TRBJ1-5|-
CASSVGGIGNQPQHF
>TRBV28|TRBJ2-4|-
CASSLPGTSDLLAKNIQYF
>TRBV15|TRBJ2-7|-
CATSRVGQGALGYEQYF
>TRBV5-5|TRBJ2-5|-
CASSHPTTSSPQYF
>TRBV15|TRBJ2-7|-
CATSSEGPGRSYEQYF
>TRBV4-1|TRBJ1-3|-
CASSRDPGTYGNTIYF
>TRBV30|TRBJ1-5|-
CAWSAFGQGLNNQPQHF
>TRBV7-8|TRBJ2-2|-
CASSLRLAGAGELFF
>TRBV4-3|TRBJ1-1|once
CASRRDLNTEAFF
>TRBV28|TRBJ2-3|-
CASSPYSFSTDTQYF
>TRBV27|TRBJ1-5|-
CASSLYRGGQPQHF